This T cell receptor (beta chain) was profiled in a study of CD8 T cells in ankylosing spondylitis. General study results and limits: A TCR beta motif made of several highly homologous variants seemed typical of ankylosing spondylitis blood.

In germline, CDR1 is DFQATT, CDR2 SNEGSKA (reference sequence). CDR3 length equals 14 residues. Library preparation for TCR beta used quantitative 5'-RACE with molecular barcodes. TCRdb re-called the 5' RACE reads through MiXCR, storing one row per CDR3 protein. The data hold about 310,000 distinct CDR3 sequences, with 20% observed a single time. There are a few counts of this clonotype. Its antigen is currently unknown. Sequenced material: blood, either unsorted or a sorted T cell fraction (not recorded which). The J gene is TRBJ2-1, the V gene TRBV20-1, with a tentative D call TRBD2 (5 bases). This receptor was obtained from a female donor with ankylosing spondylitis or in good health (not recorded which). CDR3 coding DNA: TGCAGCTCGAACCGGGTAGGACTTAACAATGAGCAGTTCTTC. Its protein is CSSNRVGLNNEQFF.